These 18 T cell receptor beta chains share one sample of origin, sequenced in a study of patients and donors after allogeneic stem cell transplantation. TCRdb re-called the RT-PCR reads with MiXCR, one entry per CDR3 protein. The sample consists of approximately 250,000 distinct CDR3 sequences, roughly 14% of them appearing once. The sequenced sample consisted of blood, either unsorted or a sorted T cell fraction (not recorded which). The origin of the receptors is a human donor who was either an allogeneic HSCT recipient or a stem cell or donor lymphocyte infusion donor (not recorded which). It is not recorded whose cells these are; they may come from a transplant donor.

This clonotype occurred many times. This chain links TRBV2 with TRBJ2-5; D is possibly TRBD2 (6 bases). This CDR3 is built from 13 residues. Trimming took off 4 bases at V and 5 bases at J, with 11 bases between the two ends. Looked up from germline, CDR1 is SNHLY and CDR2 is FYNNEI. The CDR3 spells CASSVVRGETQYF. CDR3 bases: TGTGCCAGCAGTGTGGTCCGGGGGGAGACCCAGTACTTC.

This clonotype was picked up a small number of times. The CDR3: CASSQGGMGGYTF. The CDR3 DNA reads as TGCGCCAGCAGCCAAGGCGGGATGGGGGGCTACACCTTC. This chain connects TRBV4-3 to TRBJ1-2; D unclear. V gave up 1 base and J gave up 8 bases, with 11 bases separating them. The CDR3 consists of 13 residues. Germline V gives CDR1 LGHNA, CDR2 YSLEER.

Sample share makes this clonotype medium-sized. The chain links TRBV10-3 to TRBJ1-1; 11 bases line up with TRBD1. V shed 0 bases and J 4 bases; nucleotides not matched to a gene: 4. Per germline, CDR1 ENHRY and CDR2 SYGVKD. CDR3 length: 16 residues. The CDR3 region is CAISESIGTGGTEAFF. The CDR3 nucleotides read TGTGCCATCAGTGAGTCTATAGGGACAGGGGGCACTGAAGCTTTCTTT.

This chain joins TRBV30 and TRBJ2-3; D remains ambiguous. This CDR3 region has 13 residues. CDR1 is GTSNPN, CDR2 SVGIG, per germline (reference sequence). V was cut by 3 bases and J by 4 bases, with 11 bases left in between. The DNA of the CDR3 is TGTGCCTGGAGCAGGCGTGAAGCAGATACGCAGTATTTT. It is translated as CAWSRREADTQYF. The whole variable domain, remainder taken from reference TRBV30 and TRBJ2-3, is SQTIHQWPATLVQPVGSPLSLECTVEGTSNPNLYWYRQAAGRGLQLLFYSVGIGQISSEVPQNLSASRPQDRQFILSSKKLLLSDSGFYLCAWSRREADTQYFGPGTRLTVL.

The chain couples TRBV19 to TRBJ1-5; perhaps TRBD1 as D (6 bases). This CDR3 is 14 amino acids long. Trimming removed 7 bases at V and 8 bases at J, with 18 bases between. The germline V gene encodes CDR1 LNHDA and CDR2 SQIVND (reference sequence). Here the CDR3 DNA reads TGTGCCAGTACCAACACATCGAGGGGGAAGCCCCAGCATTTT. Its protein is CASTNTSRGKPQHF.

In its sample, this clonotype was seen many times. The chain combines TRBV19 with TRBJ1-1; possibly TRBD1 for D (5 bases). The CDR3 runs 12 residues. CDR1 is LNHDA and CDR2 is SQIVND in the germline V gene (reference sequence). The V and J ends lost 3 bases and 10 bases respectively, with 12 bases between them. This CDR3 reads CASSISAGGAFF. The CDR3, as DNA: TGTGCCAGTAGTATTTCGGCGGGGGGAGCTTTCTTT. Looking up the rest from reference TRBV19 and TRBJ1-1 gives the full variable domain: DGGITQSPKYLFRKEGQNVTLSCEQNLNHDAMYWYRQDPGQGLRLIYYSQIVNDFQKGDIAEGYSVSREKKESFPLTVTSAQKNPTAFYLCASSISAGGAFFGQGTRLTVV.

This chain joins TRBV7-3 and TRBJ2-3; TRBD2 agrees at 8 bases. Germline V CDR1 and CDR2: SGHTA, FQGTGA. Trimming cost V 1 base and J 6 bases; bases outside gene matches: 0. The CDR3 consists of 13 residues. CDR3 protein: CASSLSGGDTQYF. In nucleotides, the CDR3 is TGTGCCAGCAGCTTAAGCGGGGGGGATACGCAGTATTTT.

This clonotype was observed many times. The CDR3 sequence is CASSLTQGAVNEQFF. CDR3 nucleotide sequence: TGCGCCAGCAGCTTGACTCAGGGGGCGGTCAATGAGCAGTTCTTC. The V and J genes are TRBV5-1 and TRBJ2-1; 8 bases fit TRBD1. With V trimmed by 1 base and J by 6 bases, 6 bases remained unmatched. The CDR3 spans 15 residues. Germline V gives CDR1 SGHRS, CDR2 YFSETQ.

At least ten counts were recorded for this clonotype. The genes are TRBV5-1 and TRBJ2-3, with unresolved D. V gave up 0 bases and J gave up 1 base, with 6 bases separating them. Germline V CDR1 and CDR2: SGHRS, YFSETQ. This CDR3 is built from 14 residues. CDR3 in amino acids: CASSLDSRTDTQYF. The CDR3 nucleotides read TGCGCCAGCAGCTTGGACAGTCGCACAGATACGCAGTATTTT.

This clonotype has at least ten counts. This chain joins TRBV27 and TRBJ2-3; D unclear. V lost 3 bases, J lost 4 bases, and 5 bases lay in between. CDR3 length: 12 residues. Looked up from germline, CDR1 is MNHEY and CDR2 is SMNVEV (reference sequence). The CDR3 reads CASSLPPDTQYF. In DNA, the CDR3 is TGTGCCAGCAGTTTGCCCCCAGATACGCAGTATTTT.

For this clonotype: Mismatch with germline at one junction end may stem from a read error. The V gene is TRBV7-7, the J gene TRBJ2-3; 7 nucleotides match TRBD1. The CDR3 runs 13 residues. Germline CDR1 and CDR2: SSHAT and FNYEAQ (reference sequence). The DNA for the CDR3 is TGTGCTAGCAGCACCGGGACAGAGAATACGCAGTATTTT. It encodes CASSTGTENTQYF.

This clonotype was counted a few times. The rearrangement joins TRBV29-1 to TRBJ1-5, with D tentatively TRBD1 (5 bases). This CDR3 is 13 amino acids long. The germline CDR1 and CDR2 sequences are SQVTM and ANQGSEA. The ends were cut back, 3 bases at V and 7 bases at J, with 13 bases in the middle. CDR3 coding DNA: TGCAGCGTTGATTTGGGGGGAGAACAGCCCCAGCATTTT. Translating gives CSVDLGGEQPQHF. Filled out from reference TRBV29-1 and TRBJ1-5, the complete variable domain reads SAVISQKPSRDICQRGTSLTIQCQVDSQVTMMFWYRQQPGQSLTLIATANQGSEATYESGFVIDKFPISRPNLTFSTLTVSNMSPEDSSIYLCSVDLGGEQPQHFGDGTRLSIL.

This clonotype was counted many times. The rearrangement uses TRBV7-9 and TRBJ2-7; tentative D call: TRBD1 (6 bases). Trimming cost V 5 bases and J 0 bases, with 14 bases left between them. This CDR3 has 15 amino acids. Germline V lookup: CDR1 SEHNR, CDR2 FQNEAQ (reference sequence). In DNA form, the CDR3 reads TGTGCCAGCAGCCCCCGACAGGACTTCTCCTACGAGCAGTACTTC. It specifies CASSPRQDFSYEQYF.

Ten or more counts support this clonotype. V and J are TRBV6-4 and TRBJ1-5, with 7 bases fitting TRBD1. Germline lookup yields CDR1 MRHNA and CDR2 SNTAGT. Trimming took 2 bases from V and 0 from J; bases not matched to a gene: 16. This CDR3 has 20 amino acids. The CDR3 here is CASSDQDRASTHNSNQPQHF. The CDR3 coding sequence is TGTGCCAGCAGTGACCAAGACAGGGCTTCCACTCATAATAGCAATCAGCCCCAGCATTTT.

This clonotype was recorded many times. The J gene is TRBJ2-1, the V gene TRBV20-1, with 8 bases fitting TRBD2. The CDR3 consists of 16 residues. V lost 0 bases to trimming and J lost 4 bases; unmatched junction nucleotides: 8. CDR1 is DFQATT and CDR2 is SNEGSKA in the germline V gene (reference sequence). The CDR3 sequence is CSAREEAAGAYNEQFF. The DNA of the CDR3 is TGCAGTGCTAGAGAAGAAGCAGCGGGGGCTTACAATGAGCAGTTCTTC.

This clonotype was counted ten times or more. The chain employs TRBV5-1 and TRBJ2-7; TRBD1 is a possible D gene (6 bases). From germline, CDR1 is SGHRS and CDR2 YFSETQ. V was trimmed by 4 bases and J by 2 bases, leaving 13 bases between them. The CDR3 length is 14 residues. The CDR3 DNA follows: TGCGCCAGCAGCGAGAAAGGACAGACCTACGAGCAGTACTTC. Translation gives CASSEKGQTYEQYF.

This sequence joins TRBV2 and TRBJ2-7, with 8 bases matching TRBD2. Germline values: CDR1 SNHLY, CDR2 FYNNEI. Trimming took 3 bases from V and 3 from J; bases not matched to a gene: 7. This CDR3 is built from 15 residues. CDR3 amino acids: CASSDGGLGIYEQYF. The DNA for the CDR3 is TGTGCCAGCAGTGATGGGGGACTAGGTATCTACGAGCAGTACTTC.

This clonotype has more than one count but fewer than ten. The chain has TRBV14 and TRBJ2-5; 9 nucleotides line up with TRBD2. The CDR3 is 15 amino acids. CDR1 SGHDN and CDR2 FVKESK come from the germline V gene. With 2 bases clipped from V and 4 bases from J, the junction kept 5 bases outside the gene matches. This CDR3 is CASSQTGLAGETQYF. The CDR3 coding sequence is TGTGCCAGCAGCCAAACGGGACTAGCAGGAGAGACCCAGTACTTC.